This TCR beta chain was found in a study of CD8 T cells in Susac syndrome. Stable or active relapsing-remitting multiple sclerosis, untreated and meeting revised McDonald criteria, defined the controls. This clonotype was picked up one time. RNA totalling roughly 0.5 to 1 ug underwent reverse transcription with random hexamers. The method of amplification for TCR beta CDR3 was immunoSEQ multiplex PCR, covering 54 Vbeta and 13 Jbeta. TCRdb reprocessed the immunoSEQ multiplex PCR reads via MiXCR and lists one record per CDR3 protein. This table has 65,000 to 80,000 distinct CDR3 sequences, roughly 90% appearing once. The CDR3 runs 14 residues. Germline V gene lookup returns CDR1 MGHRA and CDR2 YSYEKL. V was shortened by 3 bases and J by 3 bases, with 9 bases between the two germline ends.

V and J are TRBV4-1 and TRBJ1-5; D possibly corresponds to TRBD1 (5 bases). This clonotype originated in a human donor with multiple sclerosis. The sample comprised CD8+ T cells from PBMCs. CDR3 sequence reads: CASSQTTVNQPQHF. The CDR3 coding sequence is TGCGCCAGCAGCCAGACGACAGTCAATCAGCCCCAGCATTTT.